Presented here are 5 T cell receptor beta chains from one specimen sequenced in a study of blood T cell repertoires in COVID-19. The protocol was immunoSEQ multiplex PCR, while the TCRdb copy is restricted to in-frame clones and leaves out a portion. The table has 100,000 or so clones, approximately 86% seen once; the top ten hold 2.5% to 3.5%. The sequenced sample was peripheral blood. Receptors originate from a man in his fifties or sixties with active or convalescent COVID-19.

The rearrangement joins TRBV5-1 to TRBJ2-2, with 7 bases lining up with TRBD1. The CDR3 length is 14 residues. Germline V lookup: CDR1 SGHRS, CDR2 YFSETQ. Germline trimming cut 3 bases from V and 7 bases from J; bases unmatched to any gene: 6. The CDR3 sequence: CASSSDRTVGELFF. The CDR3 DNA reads TGCGCCAGCAGCTCGGACAGGACGGTCGGGGAGCTGTTTTTT.

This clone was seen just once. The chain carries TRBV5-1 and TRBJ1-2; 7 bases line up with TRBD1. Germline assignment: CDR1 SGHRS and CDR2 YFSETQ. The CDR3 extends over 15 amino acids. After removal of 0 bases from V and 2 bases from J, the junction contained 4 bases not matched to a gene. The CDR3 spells CASSLGQQGNYGYTF. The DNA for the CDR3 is TGCGCCAGCAGCTTGGGCCAACAGGGGAACTATGGCTACACCTTC.

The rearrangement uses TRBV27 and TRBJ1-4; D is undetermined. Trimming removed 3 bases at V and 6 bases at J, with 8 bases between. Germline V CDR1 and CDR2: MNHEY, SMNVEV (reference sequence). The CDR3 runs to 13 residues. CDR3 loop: CASSFVLHEKLFF. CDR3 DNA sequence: TGTGCCAGCAGTTTTGTACTTCATGAAAAACTGTTTTTT.

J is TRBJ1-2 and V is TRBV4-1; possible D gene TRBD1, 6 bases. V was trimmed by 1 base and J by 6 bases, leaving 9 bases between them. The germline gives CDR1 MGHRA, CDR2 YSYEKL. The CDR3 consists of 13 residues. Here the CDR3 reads CASSQAQGNGYTF. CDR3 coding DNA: TGCGCCAGCAGCCAAGCCCAGGGGAATGGCTACACCTTC.

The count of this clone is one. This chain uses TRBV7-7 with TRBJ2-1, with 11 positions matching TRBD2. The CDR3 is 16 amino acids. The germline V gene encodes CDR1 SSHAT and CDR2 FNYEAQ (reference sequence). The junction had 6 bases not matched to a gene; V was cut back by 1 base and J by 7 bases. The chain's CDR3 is CASSLGASGGSNEQFF. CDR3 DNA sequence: TGTGCCAGCAGCTTAGGCGCTAGCGGGGGGAGTAATGAGCAGTTCTTC.